This record looks at one T cell receptor beta chain sequence and its context. Antigen: not known. Here immunoSEQ multiplex PCR was the method, and the copy in TCRdb shows in-frame clones only, minus some. Seen here are tens of thousands of clones, roughly nine tenths observed once, and the top ten hold around 1.5%. This sample is part of a study of T cell responses to AZD1222 COVID-19 vaccine. The study's findings and limits: The breadth and depth of Spike-specific TCRs increased once two AZD1222 doses had been given. Among those given AZD1222, only five or six were seropositive at baseline. The donor group comprised mostly white British people and more females; the analysis possibly underestimated clonal diversity.

Sequenced material: peripheral blood, taken 28 days after the second AZD1222 dose. This receptor was taken from an adult who received the AZD1222 COVID-19 vaccine.

CDR3 nucleotides: TGTGCCAGCAGCCAAGAAGGTCGGCAGGAAGCTTTCTTT. Its translation is CASSQEGRQEAFF. The chain recombines TRBV4-2 with TRBJ1-1; D is unclear. Germline V lookup: CDR1 LGHNA, CDR2 YNFKEQ. The CDR3 extends over 13 amino acids. The V end lost 0 bases, the J end lost 8 bases, and 10 bases lay between the germline ends.